The clone carrying this T cell receptor (beta chain) was detected ten times or more. The data derive from a study of regulatory T cells in long-lasting Graves disease. V lost 7 bases to trimming and J lost 6 bases; unmatched junction nucleotides: 2. Germline values: CDR1 SQVTM, CDR2 ANQGSEA. The length of the CDR3 is 12 residues. Time point noted: persistent/refractory GD, antithyroid drugs over 5 years with positive TRAb. RNA from PBMCs was the source of the TCR library. The TCR beta library used iRepertoire HTBI primers with Arm-PCR amplification of CDR3. MiXCR, run by TCRdb on the multiplex PCR reads, gives a single entry per CDR3 protein. The sample has roughly 490,000 distinct CDR3 sequences; around a fifth are singletons.

The receptor was derived from a female donor with Graves disease. The chain links TRBV29-1 to TRBJ1-4; 10 bases are a match to TRBD1. The specimen was peripheral blood mononuclear cells (PBMCs), collected when the disease was refractory, from a patient treated with antithyroid drugs. The CDR3 is CSAGTGDEKLFF. CDR3 DNA: TGCAGCGCCGGGACAGGGGATGAAAAACTGTTTTTT.